Listed here is a single TCR beta chain. The data were taken from a study of blood T cell repertoires in COVID-19. Profiled with immunoSEQ multiplex PCR; TCRdb holds only in-frame clones, not every one. Of 300,000 to 350,000 clones listed, 80% to 90% are singletons. CDR1 and CDR2 (germline): LGHNA, YSLEER. This CDR3 comprises 15 residues. Losses at the gene ends were 4 bases for V and 6 bases for J; bases not matched to a gene: 7. The rearrangement joins TRBV4-3 to TRBJ2-3; 10 bases line up with TRBD2. This TCR came from a man younger than 45 who had recovered from COVID-19. The sequenced sample was PBMCs or T cells enriched from blood (not recorded which). The CDR3: CASSPSSGGRDTQYF. The CDR3 DNA reads TGCGCCAGCAGCCCTTCTAGCGGGGGTCGGGATACGCAGTATTTT.